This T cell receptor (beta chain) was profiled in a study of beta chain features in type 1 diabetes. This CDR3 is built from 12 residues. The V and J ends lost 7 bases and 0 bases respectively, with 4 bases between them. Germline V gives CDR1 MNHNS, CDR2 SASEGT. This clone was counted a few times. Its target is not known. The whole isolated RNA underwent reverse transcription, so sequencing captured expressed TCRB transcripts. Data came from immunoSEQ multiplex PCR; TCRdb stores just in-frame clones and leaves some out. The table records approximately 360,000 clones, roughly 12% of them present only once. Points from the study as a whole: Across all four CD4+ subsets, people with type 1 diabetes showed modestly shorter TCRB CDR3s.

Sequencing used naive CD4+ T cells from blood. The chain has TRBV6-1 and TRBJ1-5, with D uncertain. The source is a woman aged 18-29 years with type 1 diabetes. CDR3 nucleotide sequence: TGTGCCAGCACCTTTAGCAATCAGCCCCAGCATTTT. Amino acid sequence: CASTFSNQPQHF.